These T cell receptor beta chains were read from a single sample in a study of T cell repertoires in aging, cancer and after chemotherapy. TCRdb reanalysed the multiplex PCR reads using MiXCR and keeps one entry per CDR3 protein. The sample has around 10,000 distinct CDR3 sequences, 30% to 40% seen once. The sequenced material came from blood. The receptors were sampled from a human donor in good health. CDR3s include the opening cysteine and the closing phenylalanine or tryptophan. Each record gives: J gene, clone size, V gene, CDR3 protein. Some rows mark clone size as missing; the rest say once, few, many or name a class of expanded clone.

j_call: TRBJ2-1; clone_size: once; v_call: TRBV27; cdr3_aa: CASRLAAVDEQFF
j_call: TRBJ2-7; clone_size: few; v_call: TRBV19; cdr3_aa: CASSMGQRDWGQYF
j_call: TRBJ2-2; clone_size: .; v_call: TRBV27; cdr3_aa: CASSSYGSPGELFF
j_call: TRBJ2-1; clone_size: .; v_call: TRBV5-6; cdr3_aa: CASSPARSEQFF
j_call: TRBJ2-3; clone_size: few; v_call: TRBV18; cdr3_aa: CASSHRADTQYF
j_call: TRBJ1-5; clone_size: .; v_call: TRBV6-5; cdr3_aa: CASSLGQGQPQHF
j_call: TRBJ1-5; clone_size: .; v_call: TRBV28; cdr3_aa: CASLTVNRPQHF
j_call: TRBJ1-3; clone_size: .; v_call: TRBV19; cdr3_aa: CASSTGTLSGNTIYF
j_call: TRBJ2-7; clone_size: .; v_call: TRBV19; cdr3_aa: CASSLSIGLYEQYF
j_call: TRBJ2-6; clone_size: large; v_call: TRBV19; cdr3_aa: CASSMHLGSGANVLTF
j_call: TRBJ2-3; clone_size: few; v_call: TRBV13; cdr3_aa: CASRGGGTDTQYF
j_call: TRBJ1-3; clone_size: .; v_call: TRBV19; cdr3_aa: CASIKQGGGNTIYF
j_call: TRBJ2-1; clone_size: .; v_call: TRBV7-9; cdr3_aa: CASSPTDTAPSSYNEQFF
j_call: TRBJ2-2; clone_size: .; v_call: TRBV6-1; cdr3_aa: CASNGRTLGNTGELFF
j_call: TRBJ2-6; clone_size: .; v_call: TRBV19; cdr3_aa: CASSIWGAVGANVLTF
j_call: TRBJ2-7; clone_size: few; v_call: TRBV27; cdr3_aa: CASSSGSYEQYF
j_call: TRBJ2-7; clone_size: .; v_call: TRBV6-2/TRBV6-3; cdr3_aa: CASRMTGVHEQYF
j_call: TRBJ1-4; clone_size: .; v_call: TRBV19; cdr3_aa: CASSHPRGRETNEKLFF
j_call: TRBJ2-3; clone_size: few; v_call: TRBV6-5; cdr3_aa: CASSATSGQTDTQYF
j_call: TRBJ1-5; clone_size: few; v_call: TRBV5-5; cdr3_aa: CASSPAREDQPQHF
j_call: TRBJ1-4; clone_size: .; v_call: TRBV6-5; cdr3_aa: CASTPGQGPGEGLFF
j_call: TRBJ1-4; clone_size: .; v_call: TRBV5-6; cdr3_aa: CASSLAGQGGEKLFF
j_call: TRBJ2-6; clone_size: few; v_call: TRBV6-5; cdr3_aa: CASSYSSEAGANVLTF
j_call: TRBJ2-5; clone_size: few; v_call: TRBV19; cdr3_aa: CASSTHMGLQETQYF
j_call: TRBJ2-5; clone_size: .; v_call: TRBV5-1; cdr3_aa: CASSIGSFDLQETQYF
j_call: TRBJ2-1; clone_size: medium-sized; v_call: TRBV29-1; cdr3_aa: CSVVGLAGGRNNEQFF
j_call: TRBJ2-1; clone_size: .; v_call: TRBV6-2/TRBV6-3; cdr3_aa: CASSSAREQFF
j_call: TRBJ2-7; clone_size: few; v_call: TRBV19; cdr3_aa: CASSIIRGTDYEQYF
j_call: TRBJ2-5; clone_size: .; v_call: TRBV5-6; cdr3_aa: CASSRQGTETQYF
j_call: TRBJ2-7; clone_size: .; v_call: TRBV6-1; cdr3_aa: CASSGSARDEQYF
j_call: TRBJ2-1; clone_size: medium-sized; v_call: TRBV29-1; cdr3_aa: CSVPGTVDNEQFF
j_call: TRBJ2-7; clone_size: .; v_call: TRBV5-6; cdr3_aa: CASSRLAGRHEQYF
j_call: TRBJ1-3; clone_size: .; v_call: TRBV6-2/TRBV6-3; cdr3_aa: CASSYSKRPNRPNTIYF
j_call: TRBJ2-1; clone_size: .; v_call: TRBV30; cdr3_aa: CAWRIGGRDNEQFF
j_call: TRBJ2-7; clone_size: few; v_call: TRBV6-6; cdr3_aa: CASSSHQGSYEQYF
j_call: TRBJ2-3; clone_size: .; v_call: TRBV5-4; cdr3_aa: CASSLPGLAGVTDTQYF
j_call: TRBJ2-1; clone_size: medium-sized; v_call: TRBV19; cdr3_aa: CASSIEQRNEQFF
j_call: TRBJ2-7; clone_size: .; v_call: TRBV7-6; cdr3_aa: CASSPTVSYEQYF
j_call: TRBJ2-7; clone_size: .; v_call: TRBV6-2/TRBV6-3; cdr3_aa: CASSTVVERDYEQYF
j_call: TRBJ2-2; clone_size: .; v_call: TRBV5-1; cdr3_aa: CASSLEAGDTGELFF
j_call: TRBJ1-4; clone_size: .; v_call: TRBV6-6; cdr3_aa: CASSSTGDLGEKLFF
j_call: TRBJ2-2; clone_size: .; v_call: TRBV20-1; cdr3_aa: CSARDHGGGNTGELFF
j_call: TRBJ2-5; clone_size: .; v_call: TRBV5-1; cdr3_aa: CASSLTGGNLETQYF
j_call: TRBJ2-5; clone_size: .; v_call: TRBV11-1; cdr3_aa: CASSSSQETQYF
j_call: TRBJ2-1; clone_size: .; v_call: TRBV20-1; cdr3_aa: CSAGHGRGNLDEQFF
j_call: TRBJ2-7; clone_size: few; v_call: TRBV6-6; cdr3_aa: CASSFGRPYEQYF
j_call: TRBJ2-5; clone_size: .; v_call: TRBV7-2; cdr3_aa: CASSLGGTQYF
j_call: TRBJ2-3; clone_size: .; v_call: TRBV5-5; cdr3_aa: CASSLLSTDTQYF
j_call: TRBJ1-1; clone_size: .; v_call: TRBV11-1; cdr3_aa: CASSPGQQNTEAFF
j_call: TRBJ2-3; clone_size: .; v_call: TRBV27; cdr3_aa: CASSWWATRGGTDTQYF
j_call: TRBJ2-5; clone_size: .; v_call: TRBV18; cdr3_aa: CASSPPGETQYF
j_call: TRBJ1-1; clone_size: .; v_call: TRBV18; cdr3_aa: CASSPGTPNSAFF